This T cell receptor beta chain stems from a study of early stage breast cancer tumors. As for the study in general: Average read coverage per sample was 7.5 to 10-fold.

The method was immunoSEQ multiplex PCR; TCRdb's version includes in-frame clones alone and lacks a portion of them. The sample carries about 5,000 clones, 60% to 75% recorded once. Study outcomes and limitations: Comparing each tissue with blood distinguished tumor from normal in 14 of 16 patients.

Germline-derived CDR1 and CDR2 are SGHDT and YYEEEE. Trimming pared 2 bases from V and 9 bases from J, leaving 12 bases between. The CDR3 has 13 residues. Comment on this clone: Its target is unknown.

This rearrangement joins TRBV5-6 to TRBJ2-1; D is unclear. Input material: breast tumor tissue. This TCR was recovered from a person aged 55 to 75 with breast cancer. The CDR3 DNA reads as TGTGCCAGCAGCTTAAACACGGTGGGTGAGCAGTTCTTC. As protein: CASSLNTVGEQFF.